A single sample is the source of the 31 T cell receptor beta chains below, sequenced in a study of PD-1 blockade in classical Hodgkin lymphoma. Every patient experienced relapse after autologous stem cell transplantation, and brentuximab vedotin exposure varied. Profiling relied on immunoSEQ multiplex PCR, and the TCRdb table lists in-frame clones only, not all of them. The sample consists of tens of thousands of clones, 85% to 90% of them appearing once. Source: peripheral blood mononuclear cells (PBMCs), taken at baseline. The receptors stem from a human donor with classical Hodgkin lymphoma.

The chain employs TRBV27 and TRBJ2-2; D is undetermined. V was trimmed by 2 bases and J by 4 bases, leaving 11 bases between them. Germline CDR1 is MNHEY and CDR2 is SMNVEV (reference sequence). This CDR3 has 15 residues. The CDR3: CASSLLASGTGELFF. The CDR3, as DNA: TGTGCCAGCAGTTTACTCGCGTCAGGCACCGGGGAGCTGTTTTTT.

The rearrangement uses TRBV6-5 and TRBJ2-5, with TRBD2 identical over 9 bases. V was pared by 2 bases and J by 6 bases, with 4 bases of the junction left unmatched. Germline V lookup: CDR1 MNHEY, CDR2 SVGAGI. The length of the CDR3 is 14 residues. CDR3 sequence reads: CASSYGLAGQTQYF. CDR3 DNA sequence: TGTGCCAGCAGTTACGGGCTAGCGGGACAGACCCAGTACTTC.

The CDR3 spells CASSPRVLNSNQPQHF. The CDR3 DNA reads TGTGCCAGCTCACCACGGGTCCTAAATAGCAATCAGCCCCAGCATTTT. The V and J genes are TRBV18 and TRBJ1-5; D gene unclear. Per germline, CDR1 KGHSH and CDR2 LQKENI. V lost 1 base and J 0 bases, leaving 10 bases between the germline ends. CDR3 length: 16 residues.

This clone was counted only a few times. V usage is TRBV6-1 and J usage is TRBJ2-7; D is unresolved. V was cut by 5 bases and J by 7 bases, with 9 bases left in between. Germline CDR1 and CDR2: MNHNS and SASEGT. CDR3 size: 11 residues. CDR3 in DNA: TGTGCCAGCAGTAACCCCTGGGAGCAGTACTTC. It is translated as CASSNPWEQYF.

This sequence joins TRBV9 and TRBJ2-5; either TRBD1 or TRBD2 may supply D (6 bases each). The germline CDR1 and CDR2 sequences are SGDLS and YYNGEE. This CDR3 is 15 amino acids long. Trimming took 0 bases from V and 2 from J, leaving 11 bases between them. The DNA of the CDR3 is TGTGCCAGCAGCGTAGCTCGGGGGCTGCAAGAGACCCAGTACTTC. The encoded protein is CASSVARGLQETQYF.

V and J are TRBV7-9 and TRBJ1-1; D is possibly TRBD1 (6 bases). CDR3 length equals 14 residues. Germline V gene lookup returns CDR1 SEHNR and CDR2 FQNEAQ (reference sequence). V was cut by 2 bases and J by 4 bases, with 11 bases left in between. In nucleotides, the CDR3 is TGTGCCAGCAGCTTACAGGTCAGGGGCACTGAAGCTTTCTTT. Translated: CASSLQVRGTEAFF.

This chain connects TRBV5-1 to TRBJ2-7; D call uncertain. Trimming cost V 4 bases and J 0 bases, with 11 bases left between them. The CDR3 spans 14 residues. The germline V gene encodes CDR1 SGHRS and CDR2 YFSETQ. The CDR3 here is CASSQTPSSYEQYF. DNA for the CDR3: TGCGCCAGCAGCCAGACACCAAGCTCCTACGAGCAGTACTTC.

The chain uses TRBV4-3 and TRBJ2-7; the D gene could be TRBD1 or TRBD2 (5 bases each). Germline assignment: CDR1 LGHNA and CDR2 YSLEER. The CDR3 loop spans 16 amino acids. V lost 3 bases, J lost 0 bases, and 15 bases lay in between. CDR3 DNA: TGCGCCAGCAGCCATGATGGGACCGTATCCTCCTACGAGCAGTACTTC. This translates into CASSHDGTVSSYEQYF.

The gene calls are TRBV9 and TRBJ1-4, with 8 bases that match TRBD1. There are 16 residues in the CDR3. V dropped 0 bases and J dropped 4; count of bases not matched to a gene: 5. Germline CDR1 reads SGDLS; CDR2 reads YYNGEE. The CDR3 DNA reads TGTGCCAGCAGCGTAGCCCCGACAGGGGTTAATGAAAAACTGTTTTTT. Encoded protein: CASSVAPTGVNEKLFF. Full variable domain (missing parts from reference TRBV9 and TRBJ1-4): DSGVTQTPKHLITATGQRVTLRCSPRSGDLSVYWYQQSLDQGLQFLIQYYNGEERAKGNILERFSAQQFPDLHSELNLSSLELGDSALYFCASSVAPTGVNEKLFFGSGTQLSVL.

The CDR3 reads CASTPDIGNQPQHF. The CDR3 nucleotides read TGTGCCAGCACACCGGACATCGGGAATCAGCCCCAGCATTTT. V gene TRBV2 combines with J gene TRBJ1-5; the D gene is possibly TRBD1 (5 bases). Trimming pared 7 bases from V and 4 bases from J, leaving 14 bases between. The CDR3 is made up of 14 amino acids. Germline assignment: CDR1 SNHLY and CDR2 FYNNEI.

This chain joins TRBV19 and TRBJ2-7; 8 bases agree with TRBD1. This CDR3 comprises 14 residues. V lost 4 bases, J lost 2 bases, and 4 bases stayed unmatched. Germline V gives CDR1 LNHDA, CDR2 SQIVND (reference sequence). CDR3 nucleotide sequence: TGTGCCAGTAGTACCCAGGACAGGGCCTACGAGCAGTACTTC. Residues: CASSTQDRAYEQYF.

This chain connects TRBV30 to TRBJ1-5; 8 positions match TRBD1. With 5 bases clipped from V and 5 bases from J, the junction kept 8 bases outside the gene matches. Germline values: CDR1 GTSNPN, CDR2 SVGIG (reference sequence). This CDR3 contains 14 residues. The CDR3: CAWAQKQGDQPQHF. The CDR3 DNA sequence: TGTGCCTGGGCGCAGAAACAGGGGGATCAGCCCCAGCATTTT.

This chain connects TRBV25-1 to TRBJ2-7, with 9 bases that match TRBD2. CDR1 and CDR2 (germline): MGHDK, SYGVNS. The ends lost 3 bases at V and 0 bases at J; junction bases unmatched: 6. The CDR3 is 16 residues long. Written as DNA, the CDR3 is TGTGCCAGCAGTGAGGCGGGCGGGAGGGCCTCCTACGAGCAGTACTTC. Amino acid sequence: CASSEAGGRASYEQYF.

This chain connects TRBV29-1 to TRBJ2-2, with D perhaps being TRBD1 or TRBD2 (6 bases each). Trimming took off 5 bases at V and 6 bases at J, with 16 bases between the two ends. Germline V CDR1 and CDR2: SQVTM, ANQGSEA. CDR3 size: 14 residues. The CDR3, as DNA: TGCAGCGTTTGGAACAGGGAGGCTGCCGGGGAGCTGTTTTTT. It translates to CSVWNREAAGELFF.

The chain employs TRBV4-1 and TRBJ1-2, with D uncertain. The CDR3 has 18 residues. Germline assignment: CDR1 MGHRA and CDR2 YSYEKL. The V end was cut by 0 bases, the J end by 0 bases, with 17 bases between. CDR3 in amino acids: CASSQDIRGSTSNYGYTF. CDR3 DNA: TGCGCCAGCAGCCAAGATATCCGAGGGTCAACGTCTAACTATGGCTACACCTTC.

This chain connects TRBV29-1 to TRBJ2-1; 7 bases are shared with TRBD1. Germline V lookup: CDR1 SQVTM, CDR2 ANQGSEA. The CDR3 totals 12 residues. Trimming removed 6 bases from V and 6 bases from J; junction bases left unmatched: 5. The CDR3 DNA reads TGCAGCGTAGCCGACAGGGTCAATGAGCAGTTCTTC. Its translation is CSVADRVNEQFF.

The V call is TRBV19, the J call TRBJ2-2; D not certain. From germline, CDR1 is LNHDA and CDR2 SQIVND (reference sequence). V gave up 5 bases and J gave up 2 bases, with 9 bases separating them. This CDR3 comprises 14 residues. The CDR3 nucleotides are TGTGCCAGTAGTCTTGGACCCAACACCGGGGAGCTGTTTTTT. It translates to CASSLGPNTGELFF.

The table lists this clone with a count of one. The genes are TRBV12-5 and TRBJ1-5; D gene ambiguous. V dropped 0 bases and J dropped 4 bases, with 4 bases sitting between them. Per germline, CDR1 LGHNT and CDR2 FRNRAP. The CDR3 is made up of 13 amino acids. Here the CDR3 DNA reads TGTGCTAGTGGTTTGGTACCAAATCAGCCCCAGCATTTT. Its protein product is CASGLVPNQPQHF.

This clone showed up just once. The gene calls are TRBV18 and TRBJ1-5, with D perhaps TRBD1 (5 bases). The V end was cut by 3 bases, the J end by 3 bases, with 6 bases between. The CDR3 runs 13 residues. The germline gives CDR1 KGHSH, CDR2 LQKENI. DNA for the CDR3: TGTGCCAGCTCACCGGACATCAATCAGCCCCAGCATTTT. Its translation: CASSPDINQPQHF.

The chain links TRBV5-3 to TRBJ2-3; 9 bases map to TRBD2. TRBV5-3 qualifies as an ORF whose function is uncertain. J lost 2 bases, V lost 4 bases, and 23 bases had no gene match. The CDR3 length is 21 residues. CDR3: CARSPPSGGTKRAHFTDTQYF. The CDR3 bases are TGTGCCAGAAGCCCACCCAGCGGGGGGACTAAACGGGCCCATTTCACAGATACGCAGTATTTT.

V usage is TRBV10-3 and J usage is TRBJ1-2; 9 positions match TRBD1. Germline-derived CDR1 and CDR2 are ENHRY and SYGVKD. The CDR3 covers 15 residues. Germline trimming cut 5 bases from V and 3 bases from J; bases unmatched to any gene: 7. The CDR3 is CAISTDRGRDYGYTF. The CDR3 DNA follows: TGTGCCATCAGTACGGACAGGGGTCGGGACTATGGCTACACCTTC.

J is TRBJ1-6 and V is TRBV5-6; possibly TRBD1 for D (6 bases). Germline V gene sequence: CDR1 SGHDT, CDR2 YYEEEE. Deletions cut 0 bases from V and 7 bases from J, with 8 bases between. There are 14 residues in the CDR3. The CDR3 spells CASSLGQGNSPLHF. The DNA of the CDR3 is TGTGCCAGCAGCTTGGGGCAGGGGAATTCACCCCTCCACTTT.

The chain links TRBV9 to TRBJ1-4, with a weak D call TRBD1 (6 bases). The CDR3 runs to 16 residues. With 4 bases removed from V and 7 bases from J, the gap between germline ends came to 20 bases. Germline V CDR1 and CDR2: SGDLS, YYNGEE. CDR3 protein: CASSPRTASESEKLFF. DNA of the CDR3: TGTGCCAGCAGCCCCCGGACAGCTAGTGAGTCTGAAAAACTGTTTTTT.

Of note for this clone: A junction end diverges from the germline sequence, so it may reflect a read error. V and J are TRBV12-5 and TRBJ1-2, with D possibly being TRBD1 (6 bases). This CDR3 comprises 10 residues. Germline V lookup: CDR1 LGHNT, CDR2 FRNRAP. The CDR3 here is CASGLGTAQF. In DNA, the CDR3 is TGTGCTAGTGGTTTGGGGACAGCTCAGTTC.

The chain combines TRBV2 with TRBJ2-3; 9 bases agree with TRBD2. Unmatched junction bases numbered 3, after V lost 6 bases and J lost 8 bases. Germline loops: CDR1 SNHLY, CDR2 FYNNEI. The CDR3 has 12 residues. The CDR3, as DNA: TGTGCCAGCAGAGGGACTAGCACTACGCAGTATTTT. Translated: CASRGTSTTQYF.

This rearrangement joins TRBV5-1 to TRBJ1-5, with D hard to call. CDR1 is SGHRS, CDR2 YFSETQ, per germline. V was shortened by 4 bases and J by 3 bases, with 11 bases between the two germline ends. There are 14 residues in the CDR3. The CDR3 reads CASSPEGNNQPQHF. The CDR3, as DNA: TGCGCCAGCAGCCCAGAAGGTAACAATCAGCCCCAGCATTTT.

V is TRBV4-2 and J is TRBJ2-7; 11 bases match TRBD2. Trimming at V came to 3 bases and at J to 1 base, leaving 5 bases not matched to a gene. From germline, CDR1 is LGHNA and CDR2 YNFKEQ. The length of the CDR3 is 16 residues. The CDR3 protein is CASSQALAGGSYEQYF. DNA for the CDR3: TGTGCCAGCAGCCAGGCCCTAGCGGGGGGTTCCTACGAGCAGTACTTC.

This chain joins TRBV5-6 and TRBJ1-5; D is unresolved. Germline V gene sequence: CDR1 SGHDT, CDR2 YYEEEE. V dropped 1 base and J dropped 4 bases, with 3 bases sitting between them. The CDR3 loop spans 12 amino acids. In DNA, the CDR3 is TGTGCCAGCAGCTTGAGTAATCAGCCCCAGCATTTT. This translates into CASSLSNQPQHF.

The chain recombines TRBV28 with TRBJ1-2; D uncertain. CDR3 length: 14 residues. Germline V gene sequence: CDR1 MDHEN, CDR2 SYDVKM. The V end was cut by 6 bases, the J end by 1 base, with 12 bases between. The CDR3 nucleotides are TGTGCCAGCAGGGACCTCAGTCGTAACTATGGCTACACCTTC. It codes for CASRDLSRNYGYTF.

This chain links TRBV10-3 with TRBJ2-7; D is unclear. Between the trimmed V and J ends, which lost 1 base and 2 bases, there was a span of 12 bases. The CDR3 length is 15 residues. The germline V gene encodes CDR1 ENHRY and CDR2 SYGVKD. CDR3 in amino acids: CAISELLRVTYEQYF. CDR3 DNA sequence: TGTGCCATCAGTGAGTTATTACGAGTTACCTACGAGCAGTACTTC.

The chain has TRBV19 and TRBJ2-3; unclear D gene. CDR3 length equals 13 residues. The germline gives CDR1 LNHDA, CDR2 SQIVND (reference sequence). The ends were cut back, 4 bases at V and 1 base at J, with 6 bases in the middle. CDR3 bases: TGTGCCAGTAGTAACCACGGCACAGATACGCAGTATTTT. The encoded protein is CASSNHGTDTQYF. The whole variable domain, filled in from reference TRBV19 and TRBJ2-3, reads DGGITQSPKYLFRKEGQNVTLSCEQNLNHDAMYWYRQDPGQGLRLIYYSQIVNDFQKGDIAEGYSVSREKKESFPLTVTSAQKNPTAFYLCASSNHGTDTQYFGPGTRLTVL.